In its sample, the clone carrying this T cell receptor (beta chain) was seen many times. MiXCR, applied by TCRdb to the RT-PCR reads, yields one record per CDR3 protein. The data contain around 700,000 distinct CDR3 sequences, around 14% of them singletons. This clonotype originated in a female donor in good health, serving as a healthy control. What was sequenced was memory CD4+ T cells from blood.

DNA for the CDR3: TGTGCCAGCAGCGAGGACTCCACTCTGGCCTACAATGAGCAGTTCTTC. Translation gives CASSEDSTLAYNEQFF. The rearrangement links TRBV9 to TRBJ2-1; D is perhaps TRBD2 (5 bases). This CDR3 contains 16 residues. The V end was cut by 3 bases, the J end by 2 bases, with 15 bases between. Per the germline V gene, CDR1 is SGDLS and CDR2 is YYNGEE.